The rows below give T cell receptor beta chains drawn from one sample of a study of blood T cell repertoires in COVID-19. Clones were sequenced by immunoSEQ multiplex PCR, and TCRdb holds only the in-frame ones, with some missing. The sample holds around 250,000 clones, 70% to 90% seen once. The sample was PBMCs or T cells enriched from blood (not recorded which). These receptors were collected from a woman between 50 and 59 years old who had recovered from COVID-19. Both conserved end residues are trimmed from each CDR3. Fields, in order: D gene, V gene, J gene, CDR3 length, CDR3 protein. The D gene is left open where the match is weak.

TRBD2	TRBV6-1	TRBJ2-1	14	ASSVPSGVTYNEQF
.	TRBV3-1/TRBV3-2	TRBJ2-2	13	ASSLFSGTGGELF
.	TRBV30	TRBJ1-2	10	AWSGSFYGYT
TRBD1	TRBV5-6	TRBJ1-5	12	ASSFSGTVFSQH
TRBD1	TRBV10-2	TRBJ1-5	13	ASSKSRQGNQPQH
TRBD1	TRBV10-1	TRBJ1-1	12	ASRGRGRGTEAF
TRBD2	TRBV27	TRBJ2-3	14	ASRKWTSGNTDTQY
.	TRBV14	TRBJ1-2	15	ASSQDYLYYLNYGYT
TRBD2	TRBV7-9	TRBJ2-5	15	ASSQLLGAGVKETQY
TRBD1	TRBV11-2	TRBJ1-2	12	ASSSAGTVYGYT
TRBD2	TRBV3-1/TRBV3-2	TRBJ2-7	13	ASSQGGRAGVEQY
TRBD1	TRBV10-3	TRBJ1-3	11	AIRGQEGNTIY
TRBD2	TRBV29-1	TRBJ2-7	14	SVVPWGSGTSYEQY
TRBD1	TRBV2	TRBJ1-5	11	ASSRQGDQPQH
.	TRBV6-5	TRBJ2-2	12	ASSYSPNSGELF
TRBD1	TRBV16	TRBJ1-5	13	ASSQSGTAPQPQH
TRBD2	TRBV5-1	TRBJ2-2	15	ASSLPSGSTTTGELF
TRBD1	TRBV5-6	TRBJ2-1	11	ASSRDRGDEQF
.	TRBV6-5	TRBJ2-3	11	ASMRISTDTQY
.	TRBV28	TRBJ2-1	14	ASSFLRDSSYNEQF
TRBD1	TRBV29-1	TRBJ1-1	12	SVEGQGVNTEAF
.	TRBV5-1	TRBJ2-5	12	ASSPGTPLETQY
TRBD2	TRBV7-3	TRBJ2-2	11	ASSTSGTGELF
TRBD1	TRBV19	TRBJ1-2	11	ATSTGGNYGYT
TRBD1	TRBV15	TRBJ1-5	13	ATSRDGQGGQPQH
.	TRBV10-3	TRBJ2-3	13	AISEGRGRTDTQY
.	TRBV9	TRBJ1-1	11	ASSADSRSEAF